This is a list of T cell receptor beta chains from one sample in a study of cytomegalovirus exposure and HLA in healthy donors. Profiling relied on immunoSEQ multiplex PCR, and the TCRdb table lists in-frame clones only, not all of them. The sample includes 85,000 to 130,000 clones, over 9% seen only once; the top ten take more than 5%. Sequencing was done on a sample of PBMCs. Receptor source: a middle-aged man in good health and CMV-seropositive. Both conserved end residues are part of each CDR3. Fields, in order: J gene, V gene, CDR3 protein.

TRBJ2-7 | TRBV6-1 | CASSEWGSSYEQYF
TRBJ2-2 | TRBV13 | CASMTVAGGRTGELFF
TRBJ2-1 | TRBV28 | CASSTPPGQGSWEQFF
TRBJ1-2 | TRBV5-4 | CASSLGEARGYTF
TRBJ2-7 | TRBV28 | CASSFGSSYEQYF
TRBJ1-2 | TRBV6-5 | CASSQSVGRAYGYTF
TRBJ2-7 | TRBV6-1 | CATGTGIITYEQYF
TRBJ2-4 | TRBV9 | CASSVSKAGKNIQYF
TRBJ2-6 | TRBV4-1 | CASSFYSSGANVLTF
TRBJ2-1 | TRBV7-2 | CASRASGGNSYNEQFF
TRBJ1-5 | TRBV4-3 | CASSQDPGGRQPQHF